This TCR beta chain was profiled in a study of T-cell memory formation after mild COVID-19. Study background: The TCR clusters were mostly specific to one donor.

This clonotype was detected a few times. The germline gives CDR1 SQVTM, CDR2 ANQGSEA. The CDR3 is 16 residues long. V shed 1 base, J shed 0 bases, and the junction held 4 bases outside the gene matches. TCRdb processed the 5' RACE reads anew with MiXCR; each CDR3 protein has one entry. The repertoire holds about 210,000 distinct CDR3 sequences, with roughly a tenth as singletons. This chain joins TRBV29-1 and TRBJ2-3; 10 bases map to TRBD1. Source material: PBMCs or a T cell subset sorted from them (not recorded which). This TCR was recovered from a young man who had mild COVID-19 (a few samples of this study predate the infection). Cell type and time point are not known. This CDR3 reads CSVEGMTGGSTDTQYF. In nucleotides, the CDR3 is TGCAGCGTTGAAGGGATGACAGGGGGCAGCACAGATACGCAGTATTTT.